This T cell receptor (beta chain) derives from a study of T cell responses to AZD1222 COVID-19 vaccine. Study findings and constraints: Donors were chiefly white British, with a greater number of females, and clonal diversity was perhaps underestimated. Two AZD1222 doses significantly raised spike-specific TCR breadth and depth over controls. At study baseline, merely five or six AZD1222 recipients were seropositive.

The length of the CDR3 is 13 residues. Germline V lookup: CDR1 SNHLY, CDR2 FYNNEI. V gave up 1 base and J gave up 7 bases, with 8 bases separating them. The table came from immunoSEQ multiplex PCR; TCRdb's copy has only in-frame clones and leaves some out. The sample gives 150,000 to 190,000 clones, just over 90% of which show up once; roughly 1.9% is in the top ten. Concerning this clone itself: The target antigen is unknown.

V is TRBV2 and J is TRBJ1-5; D not resolved. The sample consisted of peripheral blood, taken on day 0 of AZD1222 vaccination. The receptor was isolated from an adult in good health. CDR3 sequence (DNA): TGTGCCAGCAGTGAAGAGAGTGGCCAGCCCCAGCATTTT. This gives the protein CASSEESGQPQHF. The full variable domain, rest sourced from reference TRBV2 and TRBJ1-5, is EPEVTQTPSHQVTQMGQEVILRCVPISNHLYFYWYRQILGQKVEFLVSFYNNEISEKSEIFDDQFSVERPDGSNFTLKIRSTKLEDSAMYFCASSEESGQPQHFGDGTRLSIL.